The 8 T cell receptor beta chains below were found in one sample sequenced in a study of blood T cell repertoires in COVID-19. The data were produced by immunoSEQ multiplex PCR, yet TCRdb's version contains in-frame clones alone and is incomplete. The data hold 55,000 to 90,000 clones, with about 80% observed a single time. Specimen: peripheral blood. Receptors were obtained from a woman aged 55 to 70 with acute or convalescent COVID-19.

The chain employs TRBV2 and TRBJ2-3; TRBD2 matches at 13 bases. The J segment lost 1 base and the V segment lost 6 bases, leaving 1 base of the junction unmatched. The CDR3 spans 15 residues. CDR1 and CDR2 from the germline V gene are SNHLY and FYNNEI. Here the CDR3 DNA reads TGTGCCAGCAGCGGGACTAGCGGGGGCACAGATACGCAGTATTTT. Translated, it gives CASSGTSGGTDTQYF.

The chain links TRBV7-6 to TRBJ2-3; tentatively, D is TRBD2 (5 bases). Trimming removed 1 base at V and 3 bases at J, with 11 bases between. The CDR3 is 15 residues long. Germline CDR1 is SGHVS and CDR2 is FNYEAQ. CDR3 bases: TGTGCCAGCAGCTTAGGTTCTAGCTTTACAGATACGCAGTATTTT. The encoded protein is CASSLGSSFTDTQYF.

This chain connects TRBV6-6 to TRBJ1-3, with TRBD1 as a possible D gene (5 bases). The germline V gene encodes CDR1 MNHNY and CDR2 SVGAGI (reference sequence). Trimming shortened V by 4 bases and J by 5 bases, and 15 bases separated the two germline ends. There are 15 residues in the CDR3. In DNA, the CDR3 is TGTGCCAGCAGTTCCTCGGGGCTCGCAAGAAACACCATATATTTT. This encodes CASSSSGLARNTIYF.

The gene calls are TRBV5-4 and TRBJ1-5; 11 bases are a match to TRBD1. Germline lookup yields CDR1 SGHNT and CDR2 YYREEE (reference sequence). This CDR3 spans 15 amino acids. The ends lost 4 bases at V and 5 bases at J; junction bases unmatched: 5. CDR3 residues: CASSPGQGADQPQHF. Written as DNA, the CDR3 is TGTGCCAGCAGCCCCGGACAGGGGGCGGATCAGCCCCAGCATTTT.

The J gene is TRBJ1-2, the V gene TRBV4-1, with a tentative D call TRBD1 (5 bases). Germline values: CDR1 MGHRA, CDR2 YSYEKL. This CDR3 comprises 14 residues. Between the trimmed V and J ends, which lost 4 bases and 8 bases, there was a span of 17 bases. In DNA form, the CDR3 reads TGCGCCAGCAGCCGCGGGACCGCCGTAGGCGGCTACACCTTC. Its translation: CASSRGTAVGGYTF.

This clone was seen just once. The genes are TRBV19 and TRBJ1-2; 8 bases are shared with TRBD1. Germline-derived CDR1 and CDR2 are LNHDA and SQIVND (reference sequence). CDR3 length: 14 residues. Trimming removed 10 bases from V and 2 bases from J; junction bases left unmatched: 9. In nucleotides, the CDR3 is TGTGCCACCTCGGCAGGACAGGGAAACTATGGCTACACCTTC. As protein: CATSAGQGNYGYTF.

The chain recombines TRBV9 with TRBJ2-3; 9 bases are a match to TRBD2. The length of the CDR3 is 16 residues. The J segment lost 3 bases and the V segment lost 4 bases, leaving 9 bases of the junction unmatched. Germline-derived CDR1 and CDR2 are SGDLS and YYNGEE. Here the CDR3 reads CASSPRSGGGTDTQYF. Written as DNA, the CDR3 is TGTGCCAGCAGCCCCCGTAGCGGGGGCGGGACAGATACGCAGTATTTT.

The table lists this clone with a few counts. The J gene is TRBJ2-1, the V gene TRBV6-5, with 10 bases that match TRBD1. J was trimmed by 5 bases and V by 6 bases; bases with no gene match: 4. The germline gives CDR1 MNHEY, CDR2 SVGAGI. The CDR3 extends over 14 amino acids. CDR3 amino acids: CASRPGQGHNEQFF. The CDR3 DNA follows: TGTGCCAGCAGACCGGGACAGGGGCACAATGAGCAGTTCTTC.